Reported below is one T cell receptor (beta chain). No antigen is known for it. Per-base quality was not reported, and no clone a single base away is much larger than it. The entry originates in a study of blood T cell repertoires in COVID-19 (TCRdb year 2020). A note on the overall study: Collaborator samples came from the United States, Italy and Spain and covered acute and convalescent phases of COVID-19. Where available, HLA class I and class II types were obtained from metadata supplied by the sample provider rather than from assay-based typing. The sample metadata nearly always contained a de-identified subject ID, COVID-19 status, age in years and sex. Subjects who had been exposed to COVID-19, were actively infected with it, or had recovered from it provided the deeply sampled blood TCRbeta repertoires that made up the dataset. The repertoires were released in a freely available public database intended as a resource for research on the immune response to SARS-CoV-2. The material from the prospective study consisted of cDNA or gDNA derived from T cells, B-cell-depleted T cells, or PBMCs. Samples came from the ongoing ImmuneRACE study (first 160 participants) plus 1,254 subjects from 6 global collaborators. Paper-wide results and their limitations: The amount of clinical and demographic metadata varied by source and participant and was provided uncurated.

Ends trimmed: V by 4 bases, J by 2 bases; bases unmatched to a gene: 9. Counted from cysteine to phenylalanine, this CDR3 has 18 amino acids. The only DNA kept is the CDR3, 54 bases in frame from the first base. The germline V gene gives CDR1 as KGHDR and CDR2 as SFDVKD. In the prospective study, participants were roughly 18 to 100 years old, resided in about two dozen geographic areas of the United States, and were enrolled through a virtual design. In the prospective study, cohorts were assigned on the basis of participant-reported clinical history obtained from a screening survey and a study questionnaire. Recovered participants in ImmuneRACE Cohort 3 were defined by two consecutive negative NP/OP PCR tests, clearance by a healthcare professional, or resolution of symptoms. Each participant in the prospective study had whole blood, serum and a nasopharyngeal or oropharyngeal swab collected by mobile phlebotomists. Additional blood draws and questionnaires over an approximately two-month period could optionally be provided by prospective study participants. Blood samples from the prospective study were shipped frozen or at room temperature prior to DNA extraction.

TCRbeta CDR3 regions were amplified from genomic DNA using the immunoSEQ Assay, a bias-controlled multiplex PCR. As for how the authors treated the data: The number of nucleated cells in each sample was estimated by amplification of reference gene primers within the assay. To quantify the absolute abundance of each unique TCRbeta CDR3 rearrangement, sequence reads were collapsed and filtered. For each sample, productive Simpson clonality was calculated as the square root of Simpson's diversity index across productive rearrangements. The clones in this table, taken by TCRdb from immuneACCESS, are in-frame only. Not every clone is retained; where verified, under half of the shortfall comes from an unresolved V gene, and the cause of the rest is unknown. The V and J calls and clone size come from that table; D and trimming were worked out from the DNA. The sample table contains roughly 340,000 clones; only one count was recorded for approximately 92% of them. The top ten clonotypes cover about 1% of the sample.

The chain joins TRBV24-1 to TRBJ2-2, with 10 central nucleotides matching TRBD2. The source of this sequence is a man younger than 35 who had recovered from COVID-19. Sample: PBMCs or T cells enriched from blood (not recorded which). The CDR3 region: CATSDPGTSALNTGELFF. The DNA sequence is as follows: TGTGCCACCAGTGACCCCGGGACTAGCGCACTTAACACCGGGGAGCTGTTTTTT.